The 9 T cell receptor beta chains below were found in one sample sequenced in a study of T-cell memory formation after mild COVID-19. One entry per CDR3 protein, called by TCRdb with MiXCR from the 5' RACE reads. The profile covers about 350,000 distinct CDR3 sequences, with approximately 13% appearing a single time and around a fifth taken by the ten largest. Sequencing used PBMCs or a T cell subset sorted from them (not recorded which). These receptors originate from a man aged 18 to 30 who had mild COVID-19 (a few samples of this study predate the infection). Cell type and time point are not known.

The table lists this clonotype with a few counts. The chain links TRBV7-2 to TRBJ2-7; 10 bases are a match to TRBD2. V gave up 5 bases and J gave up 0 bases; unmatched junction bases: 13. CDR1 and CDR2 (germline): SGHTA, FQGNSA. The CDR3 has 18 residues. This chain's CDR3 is CASSRPASGGPSSYEQYF. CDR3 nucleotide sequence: TGTGCCAGCAGCCGGCCCGCTAGCGGGGGCCCCAGCTCCTACGAGCAGTACTTC.

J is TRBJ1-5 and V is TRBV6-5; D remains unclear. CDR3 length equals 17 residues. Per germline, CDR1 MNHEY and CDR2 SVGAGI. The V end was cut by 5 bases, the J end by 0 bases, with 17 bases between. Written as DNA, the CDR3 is TGTGCCAGCAGTCGAATCGGTTCCCATTATAGCAATCAGCCCCAGCATTTT. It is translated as CASSRIGSHYSNQPQHF.

The CDR3 nucleotides are TGTGCCAGCAGCTTCTTAACCGGTTACGAGCAGTACTTC. This encodes CASSFLTGYEQYF. This chain links TRBV7-2 with TRBJ2-7; D is unclear. There are 13 residues in the CDR3. Trimming shortened V by 3 bases and J by 4 bases, and 10 bases separated the two germline ends. The germline CDR1 and CDR2 sequences are SGHTA and FQGNSA.

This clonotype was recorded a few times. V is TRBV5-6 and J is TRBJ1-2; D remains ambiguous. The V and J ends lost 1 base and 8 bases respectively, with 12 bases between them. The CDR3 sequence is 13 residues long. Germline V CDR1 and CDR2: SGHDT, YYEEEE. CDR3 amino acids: CASSLTRSAGYTF. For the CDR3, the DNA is TGTGCCAGCAGCTTGACCAGATCTGCCGGCTACACCTTC.

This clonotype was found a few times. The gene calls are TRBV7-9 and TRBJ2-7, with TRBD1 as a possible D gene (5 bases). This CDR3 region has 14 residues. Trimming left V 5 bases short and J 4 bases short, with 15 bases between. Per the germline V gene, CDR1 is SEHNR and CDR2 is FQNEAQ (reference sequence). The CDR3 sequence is CASSKGRDPYEQYF. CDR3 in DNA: TGTGCCAGCAGCAAGGGCAGGGATCCTTACGAGCAGTACTTC. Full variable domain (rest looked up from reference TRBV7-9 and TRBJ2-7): DTGVSQNPRHKITKRGQNVTFRCDPISEHNRLYWYRQTLGQGPEFLTYFQNEAQLEKSRLLSDRFSAERPKGSFSTLEIQRTEQGDSAMYLCASSKGRDPYEQYFGPGTRLTVT.

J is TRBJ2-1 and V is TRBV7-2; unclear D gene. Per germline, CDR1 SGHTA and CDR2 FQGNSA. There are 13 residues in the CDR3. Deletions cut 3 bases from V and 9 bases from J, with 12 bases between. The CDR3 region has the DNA TGTGCCAGCAGCTTCCGGTCACTGCGTGAGCAGTTCTTC. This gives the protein CASSFRSLREQFF.

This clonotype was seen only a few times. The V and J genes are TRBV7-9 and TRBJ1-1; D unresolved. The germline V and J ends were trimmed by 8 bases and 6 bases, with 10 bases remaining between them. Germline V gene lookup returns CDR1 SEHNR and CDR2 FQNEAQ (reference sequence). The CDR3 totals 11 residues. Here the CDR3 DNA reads TGTGCCAGCGGCGCGCCGCCTGAAGCTTTCTTT. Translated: CASGAPPEAFF.

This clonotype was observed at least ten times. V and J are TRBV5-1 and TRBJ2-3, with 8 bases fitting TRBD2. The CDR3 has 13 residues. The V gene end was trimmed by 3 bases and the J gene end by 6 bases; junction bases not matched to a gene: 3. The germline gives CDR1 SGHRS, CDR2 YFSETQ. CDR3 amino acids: CASSSRTSDTQYF. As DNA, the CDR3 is TGCGCCAGCAGCTCCAGGACTAGCGATACGCAGTATTTT.

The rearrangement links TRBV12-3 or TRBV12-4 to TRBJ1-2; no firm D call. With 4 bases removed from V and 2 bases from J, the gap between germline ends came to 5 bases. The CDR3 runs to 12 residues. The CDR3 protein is CASSWENYGYTF. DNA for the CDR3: TGTGCCAGCAGTTGGGAAAACTATGGCTACACCTTC.